Described below is a single T cell receptor (beta chain) sequence and its context. What it binds is unknown. These data belong to a study of OX40 agonist ivuxolimab in advanced cancers. Across the study: Those enrolled were approximately 87% male, with a mean age of about 60 years and ages from about 20 to 85.

Here immunoSEQ multiplex PCR was the method, and the copy in TCRdb shows in-frame clones only, minus some. The sample has 60,000 or so clones; about 90% are singletons. Study findings and constraints: The CD4+ and CD8+ T cells in the blood had expanded clonally by week 6 at 0.1 to 3.0 mg/kg. Mean expanded clone counts were higher in CD8+ than CD4+ T cells.

This sequence was found in an adult with an advanced solid tumor such as melanoma, head and neck, liver or kidney cancer. Sample: CD4+ or CD8+ T cells sorted from blood, taken in a trial of the OX40 agonist ivuxolimab.

The CDR3 nucleotides are TGTGCCAGTGGGAGAGCAGGTCTCCGAAACACCATATATTTT. Amino acid sequence: CASGRAGLRNTIYF. V is TRBV28 and J is TRBJ1-3; unclear D gene. V was trimmed by 9 bases and J by 5 bases, leaving 17 bases between them. Germline V gene sequence: CDR1 MDHEN, CDR2 SYDVKM. CDR3 length: 14 residues.